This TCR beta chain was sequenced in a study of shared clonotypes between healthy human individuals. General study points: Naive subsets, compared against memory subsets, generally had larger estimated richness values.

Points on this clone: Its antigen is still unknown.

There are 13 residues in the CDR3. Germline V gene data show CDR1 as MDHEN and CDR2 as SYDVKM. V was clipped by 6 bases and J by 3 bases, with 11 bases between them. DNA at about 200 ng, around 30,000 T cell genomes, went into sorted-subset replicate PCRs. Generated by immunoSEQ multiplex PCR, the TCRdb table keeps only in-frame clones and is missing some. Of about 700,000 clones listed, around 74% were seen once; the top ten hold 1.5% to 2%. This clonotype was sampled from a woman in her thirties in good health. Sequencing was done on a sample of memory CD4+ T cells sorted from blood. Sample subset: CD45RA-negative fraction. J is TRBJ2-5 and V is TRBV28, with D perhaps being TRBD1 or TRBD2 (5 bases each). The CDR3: CASRPGTEETQYF. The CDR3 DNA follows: TGTGCCAGCAGACCCGGGACGGAAGAGACCCAGTACTTC.